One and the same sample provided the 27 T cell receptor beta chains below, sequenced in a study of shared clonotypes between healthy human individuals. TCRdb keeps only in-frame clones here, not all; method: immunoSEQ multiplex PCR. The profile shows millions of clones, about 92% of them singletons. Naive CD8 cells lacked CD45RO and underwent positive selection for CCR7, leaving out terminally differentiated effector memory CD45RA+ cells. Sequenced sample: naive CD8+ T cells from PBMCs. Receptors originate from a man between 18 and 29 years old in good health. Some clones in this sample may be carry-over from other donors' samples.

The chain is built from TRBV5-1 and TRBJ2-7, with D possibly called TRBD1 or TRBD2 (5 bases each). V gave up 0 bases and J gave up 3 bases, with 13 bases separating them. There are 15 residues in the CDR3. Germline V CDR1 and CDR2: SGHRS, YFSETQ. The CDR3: CASSLGPGTYYEQYF. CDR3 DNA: TGCGCCAGCAGCTTGGGCCCCGGGACGTACTACGAGCAGTACTTC.

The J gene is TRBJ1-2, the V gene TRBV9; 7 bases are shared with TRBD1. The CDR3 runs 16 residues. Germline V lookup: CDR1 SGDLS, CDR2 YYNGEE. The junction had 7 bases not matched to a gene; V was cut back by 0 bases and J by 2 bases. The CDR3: CASSVAIRQGNYGYTF. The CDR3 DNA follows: TGTGCCAGCAGCGTAGCTATAAGACAGGGAAACTATGGCTACACCTTC.

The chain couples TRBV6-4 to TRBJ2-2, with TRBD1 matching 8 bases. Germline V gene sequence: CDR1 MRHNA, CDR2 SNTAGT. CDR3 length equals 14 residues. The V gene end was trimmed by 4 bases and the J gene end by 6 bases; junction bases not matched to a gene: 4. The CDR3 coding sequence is TGTGCCAGCAGTGCCGACAGGGGTCCCGGGGAGCTGTTTTTT. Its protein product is CASSADRGPGELFF.

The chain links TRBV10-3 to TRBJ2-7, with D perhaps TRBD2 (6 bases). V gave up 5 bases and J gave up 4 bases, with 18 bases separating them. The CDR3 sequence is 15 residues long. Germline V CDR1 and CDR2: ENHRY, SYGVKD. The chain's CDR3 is CAISKTRDGNYEQYF. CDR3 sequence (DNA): TGTGCCATCAGTAAAACGCGGGACGGGAATTACGAGCAGTACTTC.

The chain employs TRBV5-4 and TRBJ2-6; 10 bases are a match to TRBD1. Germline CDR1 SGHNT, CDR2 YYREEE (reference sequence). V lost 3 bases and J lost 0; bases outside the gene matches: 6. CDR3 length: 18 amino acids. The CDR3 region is CASSSTGGKVSGANVLTF. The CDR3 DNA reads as TGTGCCAGCAGCTCGACAGGGGGCAAGGTCTCTGGGGCCAACGTCCTGACTTTC.

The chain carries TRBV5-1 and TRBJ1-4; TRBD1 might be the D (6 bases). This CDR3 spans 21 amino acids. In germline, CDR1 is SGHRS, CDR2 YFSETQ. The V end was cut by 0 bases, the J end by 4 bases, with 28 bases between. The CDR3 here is CASSLDLGQGLAGRHNEKLFF. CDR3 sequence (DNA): TGCGCCAGCAGCTTGGACTTGGGTCAGGGGCTCGCCGGCCGTCATAATGAAAAACTGTTTTTT.

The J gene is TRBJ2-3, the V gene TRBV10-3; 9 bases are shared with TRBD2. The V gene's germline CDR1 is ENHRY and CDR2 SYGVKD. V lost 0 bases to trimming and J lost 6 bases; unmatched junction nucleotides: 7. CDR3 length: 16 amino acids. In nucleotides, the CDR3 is TGTGCCATCAGTGAGTCGGCTAGCGGGAATGCTGATACGCAGTATTTT. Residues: CAISESASGNADTQYF.

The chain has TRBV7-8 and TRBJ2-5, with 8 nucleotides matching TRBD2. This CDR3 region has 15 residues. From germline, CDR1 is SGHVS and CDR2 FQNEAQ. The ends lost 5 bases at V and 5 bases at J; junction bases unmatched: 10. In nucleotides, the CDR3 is TGTGCCAGCAGCCCCCGGCGGGGGGATGGGGAGACCCAGTACTTC. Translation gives CASSPRRGDGETQYF.

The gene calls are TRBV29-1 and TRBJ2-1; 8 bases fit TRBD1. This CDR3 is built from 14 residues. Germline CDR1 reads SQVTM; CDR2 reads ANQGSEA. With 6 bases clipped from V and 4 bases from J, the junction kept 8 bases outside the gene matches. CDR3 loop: CSVPGTGSYNEQFF. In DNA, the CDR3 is TGCAGCGTCCCCGGGACAGGAAGTTACAATGAGCAGTTCTTC.

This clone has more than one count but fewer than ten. The CDR3 protein is CASRSTGMNTEAFF. In DNA form, the CDR3 reads TGTGCCAGCAGGTCGACAGGGATGAACACTGAAGCTTTCTTT. V is TRBV2 and J is TRBJ1-1, with 7 bases lining up with TRBD1. Germline V gives CDR1 SNHLY, CDR2 FYNNEI. After removal of 6 bases from V and 0 bases from J, the junction contained 4 bases not matched to a gene. The CDR3 sequence is 14 residues long. Combining the CDR3 with reference TRBV2 and TRBJ1-1 gives the whole variable domain EPEVTQTPSHQVTQMGQEVILRCVPISNHLYFYWYRQILGQKVEFLVSFYNNEISEKSEIFDDQFSVERPDGSNFTLKIRSTKLEDSAMYFCASRSTGMNTEAFFGQGTRLTVV.

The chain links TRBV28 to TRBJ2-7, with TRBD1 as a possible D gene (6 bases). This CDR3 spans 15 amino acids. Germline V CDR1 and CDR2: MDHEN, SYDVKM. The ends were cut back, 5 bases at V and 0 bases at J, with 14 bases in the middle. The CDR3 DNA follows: TGTGCCAGCAGTCCTCCCCGGGACATCTCCTACGAGCAGTACTTC. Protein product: CASSPPRDISYEQYF.

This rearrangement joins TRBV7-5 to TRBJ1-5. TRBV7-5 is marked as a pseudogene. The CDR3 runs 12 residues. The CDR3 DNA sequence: TGTGCCAGCAGCTCAGAGGATCAGCCCCAGCATTTT. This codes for CASSSEDQPQHF.

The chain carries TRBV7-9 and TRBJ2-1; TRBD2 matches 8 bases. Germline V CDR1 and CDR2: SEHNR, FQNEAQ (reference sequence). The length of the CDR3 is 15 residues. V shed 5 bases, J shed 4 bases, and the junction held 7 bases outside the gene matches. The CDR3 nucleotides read TGTGCCAGCAGCCTTACGATAGCGGGGTACAATGAGCAGTTCTTC. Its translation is CASSLTIAGYNEQFF.

CDR3 sequence (DNA): TGTGCCAGCAGTGAAATCGGGCTAGCGGGAGATATAGGCAATGAGCAGTTCTTC. Amino acids: CASSEIGLAGDIGNEQFF. V and J are TRBV2 and TRBJ2-1; 10 nucleotides match TRBD2. Germline V gene data show CDR1 as SNHLY and CDR2 as FYNNEI. The CDR3 is made up of 18 amino acids. V trimming: 2 bases; J trimming: 6 bases; junction bases outside the gene matches: 13.

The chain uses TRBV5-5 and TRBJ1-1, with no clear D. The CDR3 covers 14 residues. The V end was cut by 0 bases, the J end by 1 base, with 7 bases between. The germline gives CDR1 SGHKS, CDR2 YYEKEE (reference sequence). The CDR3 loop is CASSLVKGNTEAFF. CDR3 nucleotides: TGTGCCAGCAGCTTGGTGAAAGGGAACACTGAAGCTTTCTTT.

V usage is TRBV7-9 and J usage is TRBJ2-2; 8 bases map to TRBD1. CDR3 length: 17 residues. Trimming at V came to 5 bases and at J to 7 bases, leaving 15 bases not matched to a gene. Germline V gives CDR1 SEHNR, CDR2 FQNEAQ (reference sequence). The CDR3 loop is CASSLALGRGQSGELFF. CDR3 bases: TGTGCCAGCAGCCTCGCGCTGGGCAGGGGGCAGAGCGGGGAGCTGTTTTTT.

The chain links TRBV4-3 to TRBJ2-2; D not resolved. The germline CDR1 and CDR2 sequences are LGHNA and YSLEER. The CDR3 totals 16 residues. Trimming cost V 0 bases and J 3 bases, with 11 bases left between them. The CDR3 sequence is CASSQDTVGYTGELFF. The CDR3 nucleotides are TGCGCCAGCAGCCAAGATACAGTAGGGTACACCGGGGAGCTGTTTTTT.

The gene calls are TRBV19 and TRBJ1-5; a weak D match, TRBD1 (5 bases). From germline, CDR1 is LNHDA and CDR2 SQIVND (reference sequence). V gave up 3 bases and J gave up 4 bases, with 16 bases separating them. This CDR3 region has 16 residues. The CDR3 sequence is CASSITGTRGNQPQHF. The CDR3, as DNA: TGTGCCAGTAGTATTACCGGGACCCGGGGAAATCAGCCCCAGCATTTT. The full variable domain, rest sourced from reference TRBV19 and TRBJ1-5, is DGGITQSPKYLFRKEGQNVTLSCEQNLNHDAMYWYRQDPGQGLRLIYYSQIVNDFQKGDIAEGYSVSREKKESFPLTVTSAQKNPTAFYLCASSITGTRGNQPQHFGDGTRLSIL.

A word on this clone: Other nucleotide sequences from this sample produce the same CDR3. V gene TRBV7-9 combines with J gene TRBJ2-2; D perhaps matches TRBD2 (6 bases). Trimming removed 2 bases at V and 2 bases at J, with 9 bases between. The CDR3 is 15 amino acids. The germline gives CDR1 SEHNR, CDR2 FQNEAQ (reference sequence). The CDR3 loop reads CASSLRGGNTGELFF. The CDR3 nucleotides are TGTGCCAGCAGCTTAAGGGGAGGTAACACCGGGGAGCTGTTTTTT.

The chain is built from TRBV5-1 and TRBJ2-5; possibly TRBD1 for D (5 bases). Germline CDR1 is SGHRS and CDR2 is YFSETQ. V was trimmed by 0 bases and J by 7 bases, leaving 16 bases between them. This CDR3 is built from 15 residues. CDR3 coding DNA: TGCGCCAGCAGCTTGGCCGAGACAGTTGAAGGGACCCAGTACTTC. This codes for CASSLAETVEGTQYF.

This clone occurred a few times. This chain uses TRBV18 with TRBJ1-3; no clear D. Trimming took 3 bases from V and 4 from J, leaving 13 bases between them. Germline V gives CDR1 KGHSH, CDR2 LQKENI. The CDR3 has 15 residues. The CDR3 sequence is CASSPPTLPGNTIYF. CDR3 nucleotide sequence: TGTGCCAGCTCACCTCCTACATTGCCAGGAAACACCATATATTTT.

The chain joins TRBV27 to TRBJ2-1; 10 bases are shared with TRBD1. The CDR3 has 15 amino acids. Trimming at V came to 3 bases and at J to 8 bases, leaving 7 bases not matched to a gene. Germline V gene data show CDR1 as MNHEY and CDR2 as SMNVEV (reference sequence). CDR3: CASSFRDRGMHEQFF. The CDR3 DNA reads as TGTGCCAGCAGTTTTCGGGACAGGGGTATGCATGAGCAGTTCTTC.

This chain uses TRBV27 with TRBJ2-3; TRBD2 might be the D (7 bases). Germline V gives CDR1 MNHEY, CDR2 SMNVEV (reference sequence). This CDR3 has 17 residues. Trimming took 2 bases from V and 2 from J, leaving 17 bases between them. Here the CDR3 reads CASSLRGGRSSTDTQYF. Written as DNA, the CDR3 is TGTGCCAGCAGTTTAAGGGGGGGGCGCTCTTCCACAGATACGCAGTATTTT.

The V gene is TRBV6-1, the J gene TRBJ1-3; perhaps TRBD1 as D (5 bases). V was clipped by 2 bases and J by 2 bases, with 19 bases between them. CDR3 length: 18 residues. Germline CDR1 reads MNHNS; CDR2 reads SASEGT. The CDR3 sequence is CASSERAGRGLAGNTIYF. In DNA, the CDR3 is TGTGCCAGCAGTGAAAGGGCAGGAAGGGGACTTGCTGGAAACACCATATATTTT.

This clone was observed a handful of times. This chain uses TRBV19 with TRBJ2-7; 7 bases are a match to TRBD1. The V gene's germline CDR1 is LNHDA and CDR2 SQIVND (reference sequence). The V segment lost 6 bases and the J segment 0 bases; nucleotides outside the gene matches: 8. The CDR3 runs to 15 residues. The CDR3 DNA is TGTGCCAGTAGCGACAGGGACAGCCTCTCCTACGAGCAGTACTTC. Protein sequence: CASSDRDSLSYEQYF. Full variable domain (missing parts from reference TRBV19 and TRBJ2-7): DGGITQSPKYLFRKEGQNVTLSCEQNLNHDAMYWYRQDPGQGLRLIYYSQIVNDFQKGDIAEGYSVSREKKESFPLTVTSAQKNPTAFYLCASSDRDSLSYEQYFGPGTRLTVT.

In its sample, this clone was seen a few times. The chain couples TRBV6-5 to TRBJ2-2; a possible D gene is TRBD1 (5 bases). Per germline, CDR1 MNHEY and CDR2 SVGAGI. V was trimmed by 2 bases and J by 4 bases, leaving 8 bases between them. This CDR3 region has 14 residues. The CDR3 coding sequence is TGTGCCAGCAGTTACGGCAGGGCCACCGGGGAGCTGTTTTTT. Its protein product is CASSYGRATGELFF.

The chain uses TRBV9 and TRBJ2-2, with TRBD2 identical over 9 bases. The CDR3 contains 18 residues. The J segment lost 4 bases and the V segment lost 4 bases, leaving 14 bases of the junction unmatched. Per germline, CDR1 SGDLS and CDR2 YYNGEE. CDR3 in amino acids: CASSPTKLAGEGTGELFF. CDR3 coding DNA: TGTGCCAGCAGCCCCACCAAATTAGCGGGAGAGGGCACCGGGGAGCTGTTTTTT.